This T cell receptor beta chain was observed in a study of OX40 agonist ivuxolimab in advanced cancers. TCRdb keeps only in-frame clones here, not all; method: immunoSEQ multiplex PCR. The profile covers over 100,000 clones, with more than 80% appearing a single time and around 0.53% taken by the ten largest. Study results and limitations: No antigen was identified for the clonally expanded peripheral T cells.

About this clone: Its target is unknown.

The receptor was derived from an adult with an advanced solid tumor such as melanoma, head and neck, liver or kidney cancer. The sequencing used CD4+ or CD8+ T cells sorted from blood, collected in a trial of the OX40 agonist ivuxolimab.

CDR3 coding DNA: TGTGCCAGCAGTTTATTGGGGAATGAGCAGTTCTTC. This encodes CASSLLGNEQFF. The V call is TRBV6-5, the J call TRBJ2-1; D is undetermined. The CDR3 loop spans 12 amino acids. V was clipped by 4 bases and J by 7 bases, with 8 bases between them. Germline-derived CDR1 and CDR2 are MNHEY and SVGAGI.